The sequence of this TCR beta chain was determined in a study of blood T cell repertoires in COVID-19. Clones were sequenced by immunoSEQ multiplex PCR, and TCRdb holds only the in-frame ones, with some missing. This sample yields about 40,000 clones, of which about four fifths are seen a single time; roughly 2.7% belongs to the top ten. The sample was peripheral blood. This TCR was recovered from an older woman with acute or convalescent COVID-19.

In nucleotides, the CDR3 is TGTGCCAGCAGCCTGGAACAGGGTGAGCAGTACTTC. Translating gives CASSLEQGEQYF. The chain recombines TRBV5-4 with TRBJ2-7; D might be TRBD1 (6 bases). Germline values: CDR1 SGHNT, CDR2 YYREEE (reference sequence). Trimming pared 4 bases from V and 7 bases from J, leaving 12 bases between. The CDR3 is 12 amino acids.